The next 14 T cell receptor beta chains were all read from a single sample in a study of blood T cell repertoires in COVID-19 (dated by TCRdb to 2018 to 2020). The receptor library was made with the immunoSEQ multiplex PCR assay. Sourced from immuneACCESS, this table was stored by TCRdb with only in-frame sequences that have V and J called. A share of the clones is absent; for the studies checked, an unresolved V gene accounts for under half, and the remainder has no known explanation. This sample gives roughly 400,000 clones in total; more than 70% of them show up just once. The ten biggest clones cover approximately 1.5% of the sample. Sequencing was carried out using PBMCs or T cells enriched from blood (not recorded which). The receptors originated from a young woman who had been exposed to COVID-19.

The rearrangement joins TRBV19 to TRBJ2-1, with a tentative D call TRBD2 (6 bases). The ends were cut back, 6 bases at V and 0 bases at J, with 15 bases in the middle. This CDR3 has 16 amino acids. Looked up from germline, CDR1 is LNHDA and CDR2 is SQIVND (reference sequence). Here the CDR3 DNA reads TGTGCCAGTAGCAACTCCGGGACTTTCTCCTACAATGAGCAGTTCTTC. Translating it yields CASSNSGTFSYNEQFF.

This clone appeared a few times. The chain couples TRBV20-1 to TRBJ2-7; D perhaps matches TRBD2 (7 bases). Germline-derived CDR1 and CDR2 are DFQATT and SNEGSKA (reference sequence). The V and J ends lost 3 bases and 3 bases respectively, with 15 bases between them. This CDR3 has 14 residues. The CDR3 bases are TGCAGTGCTAGTGTTCGGGGGGCTGGCTACGAGCAGTACTTC. Protein product: CSASVRGAGYEQYF.

The chain carries TRBV28 and TRBJ2-5, with TRBD1 as a possible D gene (5 bases). Trimming left V 4 bases short and J 3 bases short, with 15 bases between. Germline lookup yields CDR1 MDHEN and CDR2 SYDVKM. This CDR3 region has 15 residues. CDR3 sequence reads: CASSSPISGKETQYF. In DNA, the CDR3 is TGTGCCAGCAGTTCCCCCATTTCAGGGAAAGAGACCCAGTACTTC.

The CDR3 is CASSLAGRGSDEKLFF. In DNA form, the CDR3 reads TGTGCCAGCAGCTTGGCCGGCAGGGGGTCTGATGAAAAACTGTTTTTT. This chain joins TRBV5-5 and TRBJ1-4, with 7 bases identical to TRBD1. Losses at the gene ends were 0 bases for V and 6 bases for J; bases not matched to a gene: 8. The CDR3 has 16 amino acids. Germline assignment: CDR1 SGHKS and CDR2 YYEKEE (reference sequence).

The chain links TRBV5-1 to TRBJ2-2; the D is unclear. This CDR3 contains 13 residues. V shed 5 bases and J shed 0 bases, with 5 bases lying between them. In germline, CDR1 is SGHRS, CDR2 YFSETQ. CDR3 sequence: CASSPANTGELFF. The CDR3 bases are TGCGCCAGCAGTCCCGCGAACACCGGGGAGCTGTTTTTT.

This clone was seen just once. This sequence joins TRBV5-4 and TRBJ1-1; no reliable D call. The germline CDR1 and CDR2 sequences are SGHNT and YYREEE (reference sequence). Trimming cost V 4 bases and J 4 bases, with 8 bases left between them. The length of the CDR3 is 12 residues. The CDR3 DNA is TGTGCCAGCAGCGTGGGGAGCACTGAAGCTTTCTTT. It is translated as CASSVGSTEAFF.

This clone was detected once. This rearrangement joins TRBV5-1 to TRBJ2-3; D is possibly TRBD2 (5 bases). V gave up 0 bases and J gave up 4 bases, with 6 bases separating them. This CDR3 is built from 13 residues. The germline gives CDR1 SGHRS, CDR2 YFSETQ. The chain's CDR3 is CASSLERADTQYF. In DNA, the CDR3 is TGCGCCAGCAGCTTGGAGAGGGCAGATACGCAGTATTTT. The full variable domain, with the rest looked up from reference TRBV5-1 and TRBJ2-3, is KAGVTQTPRYLIKTRGQQVTLSCSPISGHRSVSWYQQTPGQGLQFLFEYFSETQRNKGNFPGRFSGRQFSNSRSEMNVSTLELGDSALYLCASSLERADTQYFGPGTRLTVL.

This chain connects TRBV7-2 to TRBJ2-2; D is unclear. The germline V gene encodes CDR1 SGHTA and CDR2 FQGNSA. V gave up 1 base and J gave up 5 bases, with 11 bases separating them. The CDR3 extends over 15 amino acids. The CDR3 sequence: CASSLVVAVTGELFF. As DNA, the CDR3 is TGTGCCAGCAGCTTAGTGGTAGCAGTAACCGGGGAGCTGTTTTTT.

The chain links TRBV10-3 to TRBJ2-2; D remains ambiguous. V was clipped by 7 bases and J by 6 bases, with 18 bases between them. The CDR3 is 15 amino acids. Germline V gene sequence: CDR1 ENHRY, CDR2 SYGVKD. In DNA form, the CDR3 reads TGTGCCATCAAGAACAACCCTACTGAGGCCGGGGAGCTGTTTTTT. Translating gives CAIKNNPTEAGELFF.

The genes are TRBV5-1 and TRBJ2-7; D possibly corresponds to TRBD2 (5 bases). CDR1 is SGHRS and CDR2 is YFSETQ in the germline V gene. The V end was cut by 2 bases, the J end by 5 bases, with 11 bases between. This CDR3 has 13 amino acids. Here the CDR3 reads CASSFEGMDEQYF. The CDR3 DNA sequence: TGCGCCAGCAGCTTTGAGGGAATGGACGAGCAGTACTTC.

The chain links TRBV9 to TRBJ2-7, with D possibly matching TRBD1 (7 bases). Trimming pared 0 bases from V and 5 bases from J, leaving 12 bases between. Germline-derived CDR1 and CDR2 are SGDLS and YYNGEE. The CDR3 covers 14 residues. For the CDR3, the DNA is TGTGCCAGCAGCGTAGGAGACAGGGAGGACGAGCAGTACTTC. This gives the protein CASSVGDREDEQYF.

This clone is a singleton in its sample. The chain employs TRBV6-1 and TRBJ2-7, with TRBD1 matching 10 bases. V dropped 3 bases and J dropped 3; count of bases not matched to a gene: 2. The germline CDR1 and CDR2 sequences are MNHNS and SASEGT. The CDR3 consists of 14 residues. CDR3 DNA sequence: TGTGCCAGCAGTGATTGGGACAGGGGCTACGAGCAGTACTTC. It translates to CASSDWDRGYEQYF.

The chain has TRBV4-1 and TRBJ2-1; TRBD2 agrees at 7 bases. V lost 4 bases and J lost 3; bases outside the gene matches: 12. The CDR3 runs to 17 residues. Germline-derived CDR1 and CDR2 are MGHRA and YSYEKL. The DNA of the CDR3 is TGCGCCAGCAGCCGATTACCCCAGCGGGAAGTCTACAATGAGCAGTTCTTC. The encoded protein is CASSRLPQREVYNEQFF.

This clone has more than one count but fewer than ten. The rearrangement links TRBV25-1 to TRBJ2-1; 11 nucleotides match TRBD1. Germline V gene data show CDR1 as MGHDK and CDR2 as SYGVNS. The CDR3 loop spans 15 amino acids. Trimming cost V 5 bases and J 7 bases; bases outside gene matches: 7. The CDR3 region is CASSIGQGADNEQFF. The CDR3 nucleotides read TGTGCCAGCAGTATCGGACAGGGGGCGGATAATGAGCAGTTCTTC. The whole variable domain, remainder taken from reference TRBV25-1 and TRBJ2-1, is EADIYQTPRYLVIGTGKKITLECSQTMGHDKMYWYQQDPGMELHLIHYSYGVNSTEKGDLSSESTVSRIRTEHFPLTLESARPSHTSQYLCASSIGQGADNEQFFGPGTRLTVL.